This T cell receptor beta chain was recovered during a study of cytotoxic CD8 clonotypes in ibrutinib-treated CLL. Whole-study findings and limits: Elevated clonality accompanied ibrutinib response, with a return toward baseline values at progression. Public clonotypes showed up rarely, and on treatment they shrank or held steady.

Germline CDR1 SGHDN, CDR2 FVKESK. This CDR3 is 13 amino acids long. Trimming cost V 7 bases and J 8 bases; bases outside gene matches: 4. Assay: immunoSEQ multiplex PCR; the TCRdb copy retains only in-frame clones and omits some. The sample yields about 310,000 clones, 70% to 80% seen once. Notes on this clone: What it recognizes is unknown.

The sequence derives from a human donor with chronic lymphocytic leukemia. The chain combines TRBV14 with TRBJ2-1; 11 nucleotides align to TRBD2. Sequencing was performed on PBMCs, taken before ibrutinib treatment. The chain's CDR3 is CASTLAGGYEQFF. The CDR3 DNA reads TGTGCCAGCACCCTAGCGGGGGGCTATGAGCAGTTCTTC. Complete variable domain (other parts from reference TRBV14 and TRBJ2-1): EAGVTQFPSHSVIEKGQTVTLRCDPISGHDNLYWYRRVMGKEIKFLLHFVKESKQDESGMPNNRFLAERTGGTYSTLKVQPAELEDSGVYFCASTLAGGYEQFFGPGTRLTVL.